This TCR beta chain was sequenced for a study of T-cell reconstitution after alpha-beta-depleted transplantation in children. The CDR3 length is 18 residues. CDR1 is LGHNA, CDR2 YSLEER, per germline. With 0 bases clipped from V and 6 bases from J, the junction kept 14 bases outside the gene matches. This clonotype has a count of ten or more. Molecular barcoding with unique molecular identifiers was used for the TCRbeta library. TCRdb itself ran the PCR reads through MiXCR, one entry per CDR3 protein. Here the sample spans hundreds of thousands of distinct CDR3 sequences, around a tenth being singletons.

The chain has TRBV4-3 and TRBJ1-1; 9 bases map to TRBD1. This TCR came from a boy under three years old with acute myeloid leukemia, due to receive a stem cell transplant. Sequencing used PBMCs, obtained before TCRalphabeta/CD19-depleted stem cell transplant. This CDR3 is CASSQEKEQGARFAEAFF. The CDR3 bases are TGCGCCAGCAGCCAAGAAAAGGAACAGGGGGCTAGATTTGCTGAAGCTTTCTTT.